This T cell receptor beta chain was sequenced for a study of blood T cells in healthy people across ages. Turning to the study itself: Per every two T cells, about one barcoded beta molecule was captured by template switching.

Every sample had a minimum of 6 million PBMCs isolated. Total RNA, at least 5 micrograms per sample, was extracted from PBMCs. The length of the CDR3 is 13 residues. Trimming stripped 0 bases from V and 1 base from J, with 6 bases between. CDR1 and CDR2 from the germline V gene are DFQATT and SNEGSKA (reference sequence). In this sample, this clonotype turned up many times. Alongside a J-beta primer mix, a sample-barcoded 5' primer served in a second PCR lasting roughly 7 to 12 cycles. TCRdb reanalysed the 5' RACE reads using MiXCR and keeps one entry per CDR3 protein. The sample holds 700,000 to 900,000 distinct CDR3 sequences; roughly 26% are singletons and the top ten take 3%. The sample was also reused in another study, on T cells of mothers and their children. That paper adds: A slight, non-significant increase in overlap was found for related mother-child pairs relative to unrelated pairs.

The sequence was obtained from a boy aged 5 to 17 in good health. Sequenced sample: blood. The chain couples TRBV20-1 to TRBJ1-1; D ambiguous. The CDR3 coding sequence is TGCAGTGCTAGAGATAGAGGGAACACTGAAGCTTTCTTT. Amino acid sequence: CSARDRGNTEAFF.